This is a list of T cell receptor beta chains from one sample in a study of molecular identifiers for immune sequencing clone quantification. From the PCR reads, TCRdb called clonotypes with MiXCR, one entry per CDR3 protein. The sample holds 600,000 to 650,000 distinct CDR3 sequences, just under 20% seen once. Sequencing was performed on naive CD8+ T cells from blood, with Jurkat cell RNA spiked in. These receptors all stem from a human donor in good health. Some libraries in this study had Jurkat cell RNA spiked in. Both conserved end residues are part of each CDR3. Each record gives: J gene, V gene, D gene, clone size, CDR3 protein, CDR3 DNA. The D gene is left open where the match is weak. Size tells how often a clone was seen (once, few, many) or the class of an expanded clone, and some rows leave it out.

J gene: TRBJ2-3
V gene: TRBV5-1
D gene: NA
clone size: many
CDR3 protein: CASRVFLVIDTQYF
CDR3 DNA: TGCGCCAGCAGGGTATTCCTAGTCATTGATACGCAGTATTTT

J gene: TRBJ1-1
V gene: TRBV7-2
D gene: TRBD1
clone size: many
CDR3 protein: CASSAEGQLMNTEAFF
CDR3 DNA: TGTGCCAGCAGCGCAGAGGGACAGCTAATGAACACTGAAGCTTTCTTT

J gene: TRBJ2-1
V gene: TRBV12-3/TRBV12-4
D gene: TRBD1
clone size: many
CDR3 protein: CASSLGQGFSYNEQFF
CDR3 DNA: TGTGCCAGCAGTCTCGGACAGGGATTCTCCTACAATGAGCAGTTCTTC

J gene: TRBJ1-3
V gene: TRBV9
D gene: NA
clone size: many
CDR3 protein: CASSVGGDSGNTIYF
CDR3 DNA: TGTGCCAGCAGCGTAGGTGGAGACTCTGGAAACACCATATATTTT

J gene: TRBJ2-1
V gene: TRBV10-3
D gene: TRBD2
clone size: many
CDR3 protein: CAIGGLATYNEQFF
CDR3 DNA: TGTGCCATCGGGGGACTAGCGACCTACAATGAGCAGTTCTTC

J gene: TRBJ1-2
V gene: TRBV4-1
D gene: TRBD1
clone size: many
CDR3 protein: CASSQGTGIVSGYTF
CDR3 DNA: TGCGCCAGCAGCCAAGGGACAGGGATAGTGAGCGGCTACACCTTC

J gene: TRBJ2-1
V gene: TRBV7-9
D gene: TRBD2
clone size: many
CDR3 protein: CASSLGSAGGPGYNEQFF
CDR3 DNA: TGTGCCAGCAGCTTAGGCTCAGCGGGAGGTCCCGGGTACAATGAGCAGTTCTTC

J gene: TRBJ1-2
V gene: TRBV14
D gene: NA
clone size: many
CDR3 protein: CASSQGQSYGYTF
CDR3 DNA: TGTGCCAGCAGCCAAGGGCAGTCCTATGGCTACACCTTC

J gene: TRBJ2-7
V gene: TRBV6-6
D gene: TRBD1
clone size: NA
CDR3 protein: CASSFEGTGPYEQYF
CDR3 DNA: TGTGCCAGCAGCTTCGAAGGGACAGGGCCCTACGAGCAGTACTTC

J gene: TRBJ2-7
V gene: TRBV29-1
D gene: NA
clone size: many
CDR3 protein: CSVGPGALSEQYF
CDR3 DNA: TGCAGCGTTGGTCCCGGGGCTTTATCCGAGCAGTACTTC

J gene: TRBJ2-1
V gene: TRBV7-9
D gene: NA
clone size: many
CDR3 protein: CASSARDGFSYNEQFF
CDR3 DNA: TGTGCCAGCAGCGCACGGGACGGATTCTCCTACAATGAGCAGTTCTTC

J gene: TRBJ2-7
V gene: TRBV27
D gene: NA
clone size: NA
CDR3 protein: CASSLLGVGELYEQYF
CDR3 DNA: TGTGCCAGCAGTTTATTAGGTGTGGGGGAGCTGTACGAGCAGTACTTC

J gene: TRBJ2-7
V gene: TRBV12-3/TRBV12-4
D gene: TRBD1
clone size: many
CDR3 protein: CASSQGQGADEQYF
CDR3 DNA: TGTGCCAGCAGCCAGGGACAGGGCGCGGACGAGCAGTACTTC

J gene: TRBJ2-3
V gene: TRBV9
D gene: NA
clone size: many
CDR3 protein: CASSHQGGLSDTQYF
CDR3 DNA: TGTGCCAGCAGCCACCAAGGGGGACTTTCAGATACGCAGTATTTT

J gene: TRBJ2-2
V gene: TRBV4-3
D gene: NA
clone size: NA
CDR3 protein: CASSPSGRGAGAGELFF
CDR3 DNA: TGCGCCAGCAGCCCCTCAGGGAGGGGGGCAGGGGCCGGGGAGCTGTTTTTT

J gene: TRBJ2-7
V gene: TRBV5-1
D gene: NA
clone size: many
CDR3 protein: CASSLFTSYEQYF
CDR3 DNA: TGCGCCAGCAGCTTGTTCACTAGCTACGAGCAGTACTTC

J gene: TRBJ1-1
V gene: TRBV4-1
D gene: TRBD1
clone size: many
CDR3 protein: CASSQAGTGNTEAFF
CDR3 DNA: TGCGCCAGCAGCCAAGCTGGGACAGGGAACACTGAAGCTTTCTTT

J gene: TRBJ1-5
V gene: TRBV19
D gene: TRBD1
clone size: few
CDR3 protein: CASSDPDRGLGQPQHF
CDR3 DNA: TGTGCCAGTAGTGACCCGGACAGGGGGCTAGGTCAGCCCCAGCATTTT

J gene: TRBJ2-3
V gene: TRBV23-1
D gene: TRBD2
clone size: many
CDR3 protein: CASSQSAYVSGGADTQYF
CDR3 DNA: TGCGCCAGCAGTCAGTCCGCCTATGTTAGCGGGGGGGCAGATACGCAGTATTTT

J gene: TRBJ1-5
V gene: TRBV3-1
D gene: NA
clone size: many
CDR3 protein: CASSPPSGRDSNQPQHF
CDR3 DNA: TGTGCCAGCAGCCCCCCATCAGGGCGGGATAGCAATCAGCCCCAGCATTTT

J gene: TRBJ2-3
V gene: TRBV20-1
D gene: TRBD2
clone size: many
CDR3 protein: CSVMDLGGGLIADTQYF
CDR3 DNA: TGCAGTGTTATGGACCTGGGCGGGGGACTGATCGCAGATACGCAGTATTTT

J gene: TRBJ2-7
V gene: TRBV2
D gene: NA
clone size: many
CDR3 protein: CASSDWGHEQYF
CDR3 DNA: TGTGCCAGCAGTGATTGGGGTCACGAGCAGTACTTC

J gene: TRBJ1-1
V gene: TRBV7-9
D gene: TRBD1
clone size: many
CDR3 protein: CASSLAGQGFSNTEAFF
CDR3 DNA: TGTGCCAGCAGCTTAGCAGGACAGGGATTTTCGAACACTGAAGCTTTCTTT

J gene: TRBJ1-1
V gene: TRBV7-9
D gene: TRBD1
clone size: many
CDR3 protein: CASSLGEGAMNTEAFF
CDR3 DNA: TGTGCCAGCAGCTTAGGGGAGGGGGCCATGAACACTGAAGCTTTCTTT

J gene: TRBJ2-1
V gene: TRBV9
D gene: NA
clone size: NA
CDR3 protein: CASSVGPTHNEQFF
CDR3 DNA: TGTGCCAGCAGCGTAGGCCCGACCCACAATGAGCAGTTCTTC

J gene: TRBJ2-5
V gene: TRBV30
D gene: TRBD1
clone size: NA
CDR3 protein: CAWRTPGTAQETQYF
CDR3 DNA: TGTGCCTGGAGGACACCCGGGACAGCTCAAGAGACCCAGTACTTC

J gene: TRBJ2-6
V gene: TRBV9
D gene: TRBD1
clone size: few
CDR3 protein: CASSPSGTDSSGANVLTF
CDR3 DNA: TGTGCCAGCAGCCCATCCGGGACAGATAGCTCTGGGGCCAACGTCCTGACTTTC

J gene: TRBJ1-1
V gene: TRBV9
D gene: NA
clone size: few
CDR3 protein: CASSAPGFTEAFF
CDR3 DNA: TGTGCCAGCAGCGCGCCCGGGTTTACTGAAGCTTTCTTT

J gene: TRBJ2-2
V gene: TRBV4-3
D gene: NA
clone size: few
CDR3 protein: CASSQEAGATGELFF
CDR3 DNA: TGCGCCAGCAGCCAAGAGGCAGGGGCCACCGGGGAGCTGTTTTTT

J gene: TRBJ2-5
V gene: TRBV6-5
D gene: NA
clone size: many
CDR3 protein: CASSSGQYTQETQYF
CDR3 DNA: TGTGCCAGCAGTTCCGGACAGTACACTCAAGAGACCCAGTACTTC

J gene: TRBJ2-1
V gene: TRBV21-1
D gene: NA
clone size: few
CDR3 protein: CASSKPLLAGGIDEQFF
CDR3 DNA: TGTGCCAGCAGCAAACCCCTACTAGCGGGAGGGATCGATGAGCAGTTCTTC

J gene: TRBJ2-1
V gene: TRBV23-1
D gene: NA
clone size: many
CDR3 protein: CASSDQSQEAGTPYNEQFF
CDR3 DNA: TGCGCCAGCAGTGATCAGAGCCAGGAAGCCGGGACACCCTACAATGAGCAGTTCTTC

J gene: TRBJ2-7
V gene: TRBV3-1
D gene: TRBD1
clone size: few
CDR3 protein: CASSQFTGGLYEQYF
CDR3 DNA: TGTGCCAGCAGCCAATTCACAGGGGGCTTGTACGAGCAGTACTTC

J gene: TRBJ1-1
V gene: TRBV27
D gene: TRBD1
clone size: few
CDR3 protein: CASSPTGYLNTEAFF
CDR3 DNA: TGTGCCAGCAGTCCGACAGGGTACTTGAACACTGAAGCTTTCTTT

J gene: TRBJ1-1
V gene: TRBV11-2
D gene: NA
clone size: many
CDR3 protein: CASSFPYTEAFF
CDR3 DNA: TGTGCCAGCAGCTTCCCCTACACTGAAGCTTTCTTT

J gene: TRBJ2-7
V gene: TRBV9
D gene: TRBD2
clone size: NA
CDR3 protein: CASSPAPLAGVYEQYF
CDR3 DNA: TGTGCCAGCAGCCCCGCCCCCCTAGCGGGAGTCTACGAGCAGTACTTC

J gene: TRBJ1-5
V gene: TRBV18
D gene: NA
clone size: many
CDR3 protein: CASSRAPQPQHF
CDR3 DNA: TGTGCCAGCTCTAGGGCGCCTCAGCCCCAGCATTTT

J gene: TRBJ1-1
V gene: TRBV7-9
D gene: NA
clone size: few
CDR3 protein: CASRITAGQHHQNTEAFF
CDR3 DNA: TGTGCCAGCAGGATCACGGCAGGGCAACACCACCAGAACACTGAAGCTTTCTTT

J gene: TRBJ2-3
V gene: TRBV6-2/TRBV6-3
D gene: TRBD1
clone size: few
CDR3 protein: CASSAGQAYTDTQYF
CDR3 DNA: TGTGCCAGCAGTGCGGGACAGGCTTACACAGATACGCAGTATTTT

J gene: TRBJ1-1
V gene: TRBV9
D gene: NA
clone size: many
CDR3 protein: CASSAGALTEAFF
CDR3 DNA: TGTGCCAGCAGCGCAGGGGCCCTTACTGAAGCTTTCTTT